The source of this T cell receptor beta chain is a study of early T cells in non-severe SARS-CoV-2 infection. In its sample, this clonotype was seen many times. Its cognate antigen is unknown. Unique molecular identifiers (one per individual cDNA molecule) were attached. TCRdb ran MiXCR on the 5' RACE reads and lists one entry per CDR3 protein. The sample contains 55,000 to 65,000 distinct CDR3 sequences, over 7.5% of which appear only once. Notes on the study in general: The study's VDJdb matching favored anti-spike CD8 responses and missed private and CD4 specificities.

The sequenced sample was whole blood. The receptor's source is an adult who was a healthcare worker with PCR-confirmed SARS-CoV-2 infection or an uninfected control (not recorded which).

Here the CDR3 DNA reads TGTGCCAGTAGTATAGGTGGCGGGAGCGGTGCCAAAAACATTCAGTACTTC. It encodes CASSIGGGSGAKNIQYF. The chain has TRBV19 and TRBJ2-4; 7 nucleotides line up with TRBD2. The junction had 7 bases not matched to a gene; V was cut back by 1 base and J by 1 base. CDR3 size: 17 residues. Germline loops: CDR1 LNHDA, CDR2 SQIVND (reference sequence).